These 28 T cell receptor beta chains came from one sample sequenced in a study of OX40 agonist ivuxolimab in advanced cancers. Only in-frame clones appear in the TCRdb table, and some are missing; sequencing was by immunoSEQ multiplex PCR. The table has about 48,000 clones, around 89% seen once. Sequencing used CD4+ or CD8+ T cells sorted from blood, obtained in a trial of the OX40 agonist ivuxolimab. These receptors all stem from an adult with an advanced solid tumor such as melanoma, head and neck, liver or kidney cancer.

The chain carries TRBV27 and TRBJ1-1; 8 nucleotides agree with TRBD1. Per the germline V gene, CDR1 is MNHEY and CDR2 is SMNVEV (reference sequence). Trimming at V came to 2 bases and at J to 1 base, leaving 0 bases not matched to a gene. The CDR3 is made up of 14 amino acids. The chain's CDR3 is CASSLGQGNTEAFF. The CDR3 DNA is TGTGCCAGCAGTTTAGGACAGGGGAACACTGAAGCTTTCTTT.

This chain links TRBV6-5 with TRBJ1-1; 9 bases line up with TRBD1. In germline, CDR1 is MNHEY, CDR2 SVGAGI. CDR3 size: 15 residues. Trimming at V came to 5 bases and at J to 1 base, leaving 5 bases not matched to a gene. The CDR3 protein is CASSPGTGWNTEAFF. Written as DNA, the CDR3 is TGTGCCAGCAGTCCCGGGACAGGGTGGAACACTGAAGCTTTCTTT.

The chain joins TRBV7-6 to TRBJ2-5; no definite D call. CDR3 size: 15 residues. The V gene's germline CDR1 is SGHVS and CDR2 FNYEAQ. V lost 0 bases and J 1 base, leaving 9 bases between the germline ends. The CDR3 loop is CASSLAFSLQETQYF. The DNA of the CDR3 is TGTGCCAGCAGCTTAGCGTTTAGTCTCCAAGAGACCCAGTACTTC. Supplemented by reference TRBV7-6 and TRBJ2-5, the full variable domain reads GAGVSQSPRYKVTKRGQDVALRCDPISGHVSLYWYRQALGQGPEFLTYFNYEAQQDKSGLPNDRFSAERPEGSISTLTIQRTEQRDSAMYRCASSLAFSLQETQYFGPGTRLLVL.

The genes are TRBV7-3 and TRBJ2-3; TRBD2 matches 14 bases. CDR1 and CDR2 from the germline V gene are SGHTA and FQGTGA. V lost 4 bases to trimming and J lost 5 bases; unmatched junction nucleotides: 5. The CDR3 contains 16 residues. The CDR3: CASSSGTSGRGDTQYF. The CDR3 region has the DNA TGTGCCAGCAGCTCTGGGACTAGCGGGAGAGGAGATACGCAGTATTTT.

V is TRBV4-1 and J is TRBJ2-1; 7 nucleotides match TRBD1. Unmatched junction bases numbered 0, after V lost 3 bases and J lost 7 bases. Looked up from germline, CDR1 is MGHRA and CDR2 is YSYEKL. The CDR3 covers 12 residues. The CDR3 DNA follows: TGCGCCAGCAGCCAGACAGGGAATGAGCAGTTCTTC. This codes for CASSQTGNEQFF.

The chain has TRBV1 and TRBJ2-1; the DNA was not compared with TRBD2, the D call given in the table. TRBV1 is shown as a pseudogene. This CDR3 spans 16 amino acids. CDR3 bases: TGCACCAGCAAGAAGGGACTAGCGGGAGAAGGCAATGAGCAGTTCTTC. It translates to CTSKKGLAGEGNEQFF.

Here the CDR3 reads CASSPTQGGQAYREQYF. The CDR3 DNA reads TGCGCCAGCAGTCCCACTCAGGGAGGACAGGCGTATCGGGAGCAGTACTTC. The chain combines TRBV23-1 with TRBJ2-7; D may be TRBD1 (7 bases). TRBV23-1 is an open reading frame whose function is uncertain. This CDR3 is 17 amino acids long. With 4 bases removed from V and 7 bases from J, the gap between germline ends came to 26 bases.

The chain combines TRBV27 with TRBJ1-1; possible D gene TRBD1, 6 bases. This CDR3 comprises 13 residues. V lost 3 bases, J lost 5 bases, and 10 bases lay in between. In germline, CDR1 is MNHEY, CDR2 SMNVEV (reference sequence). This chain's CDR3 is CASSFSGATEAFF. The CDR3 DNA follows: TGTGCCAGCAGTTTTTCGGGGGCGACTGAAGCTTTCTTT.

The chain recombines TRBV11-1 with TRBJ2-7; D gene unclear. The ends were cut back, 1 base at V and 7 bases at J, with 11 bases in the middle. The CDR3 is 13 amino acids. The germline gives CDR1 SGHAT, CDR2 FQDESV (reference sequence). The CDR3 bases are TGTGCCAGCAGCTTAGTCCCAGGCCAGGAGCAGTACTTC. It yields the protein CASSLVPGQEQYF. The full variable domain, its missing parts supplied by reference TRBV11-1 and TRBJ2-7, is EAEVAQSPRYKITEKSQAVAFWCDPISGHATLYWYRQILGQGPELLVQFQDESVVDDSQLPKDRFSAERLKGVDSTLKIQPAELGDSAMYLCASSLVPGQEQYFGPGTRLTVT.

The genes are TRBV28 and TRBJ2-5; the match to TRBD1 covers 7 bases. There are 13 residues in the CDR3. V lost 4 bases to trimming and J lost 3 bases; unmatched junction nucleotides: 2. Germline values: CDR1 MDHEN, CDR2 SYDVKM. In DNA form, the CDR3 reads TGTGCCAGCAGTTCTACAGGGGAAGAGACCCAGTACTTC. Amino acid sequence: CASSSTGEETQYF.

The chain carries TRBV19 and TRBJ2-2, with unresolved D. Germline values: CDR1 LNHDA, CDR2 SQIVND (reference sequence). The CDR3 covers 12 residues. Trimming left V 9 bases short and J 4 bases short, with 9 bases between. CDR3 DNA sequence: TGTGCCAGCAGACAAAGCACCGGGGAGCTGTTTTTT. This gives the protein CASRQSTGELFF. Filled out from reference TRBV19 and TRBJ2-2, the complete variable domain reads DGGITQSPKYLFRKEGQNVTLSCEQNLNHDAMYWYRQDPGQGLRLIYYSQIVNDFQKGDIAEGYSVSREKKESFPLTVTSAQKNPTAFYLCASRQSTGELFFGEGSRLTVL.

The chain employs TRBV19 and TRBJ2-7; unclear D gene. This CDR3 spans 11 amino acids. Germline CDR1 reads LNHDA; CDR2 reads SQIVND (reference sequence). The V end was cut by 7 bases, the J end by 6 bases, with 10 bases between. The DNA of the CDR3 is TGTGCCAGTACGGGTGGGCTCGAGCAGTACTTC. It codes for CASTGGLEQYF.

The chain combines TRBV4-1 with TRBJ2-1; 13 nucleotides align to TRBD2. Germline V CDR1 and CDR2: MGHRA, YSYEKL. After removal of 3 bases from V and 12 bases from J, the junction contained 14 bases not matched to a gene. CDR3 size: 17 residues. This CDR3 is CASSQGGTSGIGVVQFF. The DNA of the CDR3 is TGCGCCAGCAGCCAGGGCGGGACTAGCGGGATAGGTGTGGTGCAGTTCTTC.

This chain joins TRBV7-9 and TRBJ2-7, with TRBD1 matching 8 bases. Losses at the gene ends were 6 bases for V and 3 bases for J; bases not matched to a gene: 4. Per the germline V gene, CDR1 is SEHNR and CDR2 is FQNEAQ (reference sequence). This CDR3 has 13 residues. The CDR3 region has the DNA TGTGCCAGCAGTACAGGGGGTTTCTACGAGCAGTACTTC. It is translated as CASSTGGFYEQYF.

This rearrangement joins TRBV7-9 to TRBJ2-7; no definite D call. Trimming left V 4 bases short and J 3 bases short, with 13 bases between. This CDR3 is 14 amino acids long. Germline V gives CDR1 SEHNR, CDR2 FQNEAQ (reference sequence). CDR3 residues: CASSSSGVYYEQYF. DNA for the CDR3: TGTGCCAGCAGCTCGAGTGGGGTATACTACGAGCAGTACTTC. The whole variable domain, filled in from reference TRBV7-9 and TRBJ2-7, reads DTGVSQNPRHKITKRGQNVTFRCDPISEHNRLYWYRQTLGQGPEFLTYFQNEAQLEKSRLLSDRFSAERPKGSFSTLEIQRTEQGDSAMYLCASSSSGVYYEQYFGPGTRLTVT.

The chain has TRBV11-3 and TRBJ2-3, with 12 bases lining up with TRBD2. Per germline, CDR1 SGHNT and CDR2 YENEEA. V lost 1 base and J lost 4; bases outside the gene matches: 12. This CDR3 is 19 amino acids long. CDR3: CASSLGHLAGGPLADTQYF. The CDR3 DNA follows: TGTGCCAGCAGCTTAGGGCACCTAGCGGGAGGGCCGTTGGCAGATACGCAGTATTTT.

This clone has just one count. V usage is TRBV4-1 and J usage is TRBJ2-1; no clear D gene. The CDR3 length is 13 residues. The V gene's germline CDR1 is MGHRA and CDR2 YSYEKL. V dropped 2 bases and J dropped 9 bases, with 11 bases sitting between them. The DNA of the CDR3 is TGCGCCAGCAGCCAAATCCTAGTGACTGAGCAGTTCTTC. Translating it yields CASSQILVTEQFF.

The J gene is TRBJ2-5, the V gene TRBV6-6, with 9 bases that match TRBD1. After removal of 5 bases from V and 2 bases from J, the junction contained 9 bases not matched to a gene. Looked up from germline, CDR1 is MNHNY and CDR2 is SVGAGI (reference sequence). The CDR3 has 16 residues. CDR3 nucleotide sequence: TGTGCCAGCAGTGCTGGGACAGGGCGCTTTCAAGAGACCCAGTACTTC. Translating gives CASSAGTGRFQETQYF.

V is TRBV5-1 and J is TRBJ2-5; no firm D call. The CDR3 is 15 residues long. V shed 4 bases and J shed 6 bases, with 19 bases lying between them. The germline gives CDR1 SGHRS, CDR2 YFSETQ. CDR3 in amino acids: CASSPSRQSPQTQYF. The CDR3 nucleotides read TGCGCCAGCAGCCCGTCCCGCCAGTCGCCTCAGACCCAGTACTTC.

J is TRBJ2-1 and V is TRBV7-8, with 7 bases fitting TRBD1. V was clipped by 5 bases and J by 7 bases; unmatched bases: 2. The germline V gene has CDR1 SGHVS and CDR2 FQNEAQ. The CDR3 contains 12 residues. CDR3 in amino acids: CASSPQGNEQFF. For the CDR3, the DNA is TGTGCCAGCAGCCCACAGGGGAATGAGCAGTTCTTC.

The rearrangement uses TRBV19 and TRBJ2-1, with D possibly being TRBD2 (6 bases). Trimming removed 4 bases at V and 7 bases at J, with 17 bases between. CDR1 and CDR2 from the germline V gene are LNHDA and SQIVND (reference sequence). This CDR3 is 15 amino acids long. CDR3 coding DNA: TGTGCCAGTAGTACTGGGACTTCGTCGGGGAATGAGCAGTTCTTC. It specifies CASSTGTSSGNEQFF. Looking up the rest from reference TRBV19 and TRBJ2-1 gives the full variable domain: DGGITQSPKYLFRKEGQNVTLSCEQNLNHDAMYWYRQDPGQGLRLIYYSQIVNDFQKGDIAEGYSVSREKKESFPLTVTSAQKNPTAFYLCASSTGTSSGNEQFFGPGTRLTVL.

The chain joins TRBV19 to TRBJ2-1; possible D gene TRBD2, 5 bases. The CDR3 spans 16 residues. Between the trimmed V and J ends, which lost 1 base and 6 bases, there was a span of 16 bases. The germline V gene encodes CDR1 LNHDA and CDR2 SQIVND (reference sequence). CDR3: CASSIVASGVLNEQFF. The CDR3 DNA follows: TGTGCCAGTAGTATAGTGGCCAGCGGAGTCCTCAATGAGCAGTTCTTC.

The chain carries TRBV13 and TRBJ2-5; D is tentatively TRBD1 or TRBD2 (5 bases each). The germline V gene has CDR1 PRHDT and CDR2 FYEKMQ (reference sequence). The V end lost 3 bases, the J end lost 3 bases, and 14 bases lay between the germline ends. There are 15 residues in the CDR3. The CDR3 DNA sequence: TGTGCCAGCAGCTTCTCAGGGAGAGGAGAAGAGACCCAGTACTTC. Translating it yields CASSFSGRGEETQYF.

The chain has TRBV19 and TRBJ2-7; D is uncertain. The CDR3 extends over 13 amino acids. CDR1 LNHDA and CDR2 SQIVND come from the germline V gene (reference sequence). Trimming took 1 base from V and 2 from J, leaving 6 bases between them. The CDR3 DNA reads TGTGCCAGTAGTATAGCGGCTGCCTACGAGCAGTACTTC. Amino acid sequence: CASSIAAAYEQYF.

V usage is TRBV19 and J usage is TRBJ2-1, with 9 bases lining up with TRBD2. Trimming took 5 bases from V and 3 from J; bases not matched to a gene: 8. The length of the CDR3 is 16 residues. CDR1 is LNHDA and CDR2 is SQIVND in the germline V gene (reference sequence). The DNA for the CDR3 is TGTGCCAGTAGTCCCATTAGCGGGAGATACTACAATGAGCAGTTCTTC. This gives the protein CASSPISGRYYNEQFF.

The gene calls are TRBV19 and TRBJ2-1; D is unresolved. With 3 bases removed from V and 5 bases from J, the gap between germline ends came to 2 bases. Germline CDR1 LNHDA, CDR2 SQIVND (reference sequence). This CDR3 is 11 amino acids long. The CDR3 DNA reads TGTGCCAGTAGTATGAACAATGAGCAGTTCTTC. Its protein product is CASSMNNEQFF.

J is TRBJ2-7 and V is TRBV27; 8 bases map to TRBD1. With V trimmed by 8 bases and J by 3 bases, 0 bases remained unmatched. The germline V gene has CDR1 MNHEY and CDR2 SMNVEV (reference sequence). This CDR3 has 11 residues. The CDR3 DNA sequence: TGTGCCAGCGGACAGGGCTACGAGCAGTACTTC. Amino acid sequence: CASGQGYEQYF.

The count of this clone is one. This rearrangement joins TRBV10-3 to TRBJ2-1; D may be TRBD2 (6 bases). V dropped 10 bases and J dropped 4 bases, with 11 bases sitting between them. CDR1 ENHRY and CDR2 SYGVKD come from the germline V gene. The CDR3 has 12 residues. CDR3 region: CATGEEYNEQFF. CDR3 in DNA: TGTGCCACGGGGGAGGAATACAATGAGCAGTTCTTC.